This T cell receptor beta chain was sequenced during a study of shared clonotypes between healthy human individuals. Study results and caveats: Only blood underwent sampling, and tissue repertoires likely differ.

A note on this clone: Its cognate antigen is unknown.

Trimming removed 2 bases at V and 6 bases at J, with 27 bases between. Germline values: CDR1 SGHDN, CDR2 FVKESK. This CDR3 comprises 19 residues. Several immunoSEQ plates held equal portions of the genomic DNA taken from each subset. In the authors' methods: ImmunoSEQ output lacked quality scores and full-length reads, limiting matched filtering. Generated by immunoSEQ multiplex PCR, the TCRdb table keeps only in-frame clones and is missing some. V, J and clone size are taken as reported in that table, and D and trimming were inferred from the DNA itself. The sample yields roughly 2.6 million clones, more than 80% seen once.

The V call is TRBV14, the J call TRBJ2-3, with D possibly matching TRBD2 (5 bases). The TCR comes from a man between 18 and 29 years old in good health. The sequenced sample consisted of naive CD4+ T cells sorted from blood. This sample's subset: CD45RA+ positively selected. DNA for the CDR3: TGTGCCAGCAGCCAATCCTTCCGCTCACGGGTTGGGAGAGTTGATACGCAGTATTTT. Residues: CASSQSFRSRVGRVDTQYF.